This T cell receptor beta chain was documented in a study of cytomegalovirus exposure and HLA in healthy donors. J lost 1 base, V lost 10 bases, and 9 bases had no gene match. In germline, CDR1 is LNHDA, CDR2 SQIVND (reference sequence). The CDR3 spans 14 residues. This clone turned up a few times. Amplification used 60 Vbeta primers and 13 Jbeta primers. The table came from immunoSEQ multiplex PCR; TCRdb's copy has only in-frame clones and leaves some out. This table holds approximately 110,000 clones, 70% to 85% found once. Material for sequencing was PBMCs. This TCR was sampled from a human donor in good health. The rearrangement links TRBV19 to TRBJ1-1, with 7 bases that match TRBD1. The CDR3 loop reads CATRRDRQNTEAFF. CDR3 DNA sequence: TGTGCCACCCGTCGGGACAGACAGAACACTGAAGCTTTCTTT.